This TCR beta chain was documented in a study of T cells after yellow fever vaccination. Notes on the study in general: Among primary-vaccination clones, most reappeared after the booster, at approximately 96% for CD4 and around 91% for CD8. Bulk-population clonotypes that are abundant could appear as contaminants in FACS-sorted repertoires. Across the CD4 and CD8 compartments, a small share of clonotypes was present in both.

Germline assignment: CDR1 MGHRA and CDR2 YSYEKL. This CDR3 spans 17 amino acids. Trimming took off 1 base at V and 3 bases at J, with 15 bases between the two ends. This clonotype was observed at least ten times. Its antigen is undetermined. Generation of TCR cDNA used 5'RACE template switching (which added a universal primer site and UMIs). TCRdb re-analysed the 5' RACE reads in MiXCR, keeping a single row per CDR3 protein. Among a few hundred thousand distinct CDR3 sequences listed, 8.7% were seen once. The sequence was obtained from a man aged 18 to 29 who received the YFV17D yellow fever vaccine. The V call is TRBV4-1, the J call TRBJ1-4, with D uncertain. The sequencing here drew on CD4+ T cells sorted from PBMCs, taken 5 days after the yellow fever booster vaccination. The CDR3 protein is CASSQGPTQRSNEKLFF. The CDR3 DNA sequence: TGCGCCAGCAGCCAAGGCCCGACCCAGAGATCTAATGAAAAACTGTTTTTT.